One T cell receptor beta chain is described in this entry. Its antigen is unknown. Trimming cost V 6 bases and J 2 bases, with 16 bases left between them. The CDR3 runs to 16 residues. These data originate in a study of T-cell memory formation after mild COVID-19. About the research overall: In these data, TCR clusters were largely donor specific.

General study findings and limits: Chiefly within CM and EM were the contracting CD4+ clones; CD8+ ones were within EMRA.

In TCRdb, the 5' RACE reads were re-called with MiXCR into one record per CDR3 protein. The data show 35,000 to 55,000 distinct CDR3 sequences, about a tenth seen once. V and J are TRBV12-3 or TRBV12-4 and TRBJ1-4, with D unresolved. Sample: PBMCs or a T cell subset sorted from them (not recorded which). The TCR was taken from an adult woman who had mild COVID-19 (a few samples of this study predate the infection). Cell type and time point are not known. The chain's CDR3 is CASSPSIFVTNEKLFF. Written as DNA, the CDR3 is TGTGCCAGCAGCCCCTCCATATTTGTGACTAATGAAAAACTGTTTTTT.